A selection of T cell receptor beta chains follows, all from one sample in a study of blood T cells in healthy people across ages. TCRdb re-analysed the 5' RACE reads in MiXCR, keeping a single row per CDR3 protein. The sample holds about 1.1 million distinct CDR3 sequences, approximately 38% seen once. The sequenced sample consisted of blood. Receptors were obtained from a man aged 18 to 29 in good health. The CDR3 runs from the conserved cysteine through the conserved F or W. The D gene is left open where the match is weak. Part of the rows lack a size; the others show once, few, many or a class for expanded clones.

>-|TRBJ2-7|TRBV7-2|TRBD2
TGTGCCAGCAGCACAGGGACTAGCACCTACGAGCAGTACTTC
CASSTGTSTYEQYF
>few|TRBJ2-3|TRBV24-1|TRBD1
TGTGCCACCAGTGATTCAGGCGACAGGGTCATTCAAAATACGCAGTATTTT
CATSDSGDRVIQNTQYF
>-|TRBJ1-2|TRBV9|TRBD1
TGTGCCAGCAGCGCAGGGGGCAGGGGCCCCTATGGCTACACCTTC
CASSAGGRGPYGYTF
>few|TRBJ1-2|TRBV6-5|-
TGTGCCACTTCACCGTCCCAAAGGAGGGGCTACACCTTC
CATSPSQRRGYTF
>-|TRBJ2-7|TRBV2|-
TGTGCCAGCAGTCCTCTTTCGAGCTCCTACAATGAGCAGTACTTC
CASSPLSSSYNEQYF
>few|TRBJ1-1|TRBV5-1|-
TGCGCCAGCAGCCGAGGACAGAATGAAGCTTTCTTT
CASSRGQNEAFF
>-|TRBJ2-3|TRBV11-2|TRBD2
TGTGCCAGCAGCTTATCTCGGACTAGCGGGGGGGGCACAGATACGCAGTATTTT
CASSLSRTSGGGTDTQYF
>few|TRBJ1-2|TRBV25-1|-
TGTGCCAGCAGTGAATATCGGGGCAACTATGGCTACACCTTC
CASSEYRGNYGYTF
>few|TRBJ2-3|TRBV4-3|TRBD2
TGCGCCAGCAGCCAAGAGACCGGGGGGGCGTGGACAGATACGCAGTATTTT
CASSQETGGAWTDTQYF
>-|TRBJ2-7|TRBV29-1|TRBD1
TGCAGCGCATGGACAGGGCAAGGCGAGCAGTACTTC
CSAWTGQGEQYF
>-|TRBJ1-5|TRBV29-1|-
TGCAGCCAACCAGCAGGGGATGTCGGCAATCAGCCCCAGCATTTT
CSQPAGDVGNQPQHF
>-|TRBJ1-2|TRBV4-1|-
TGCGCCAGCAGCCATGGGGAGATCCATGGGGACTATGGCTACACCTTC
CASSHGEIHGDYGYTF
>few|TRBJ1-2|TRBV7-9|TRBD1
TGTGCCAGCAGCGCACGACAGGGGGCCAACTATGGCTACACCTTC
CASSARQGANYGYTF
>few|TRBJ1-1|TRBV9|-
TGTGCCAGCAGCCCAAGGGCAAAGGGGACTGAAGCTTTCTTT
CASSPRAKGTEAFF
>few|TRBJ1-5|TRBV20-1|-
TGCAGTGCTTTTTCCTACGATCAGCCCCAGCATTTT
CSAFSYDQPQHF
>-|TRBJ2-1|TRBV14|-
TGTGCCAGCAGCCAGGGACGGATGCAGTTCTTC
CASSQGRMQFF
>many|TRBJ1-1|TRBV5-1|TRBD1
TGCGCCAGCAGCTCGAGGCCGGGACAGTCGTCTATTGAAGCTTTCTTT
CASSSRPGQSSIEAFF
>-|TRBJ2-7|TRBV2|TRBD1
TGTGCCAGCAGGGGACAGGGGATCTCCTACGAGCAGTACTTC
CASRGQGISYEQYF
>-|TRBJ2-2|TRBV7-9|TRBD1
TGTGCCAGCAGCTCTCAGACAGGGGGCACCGGGGAGCTGTTTTTT
CASSSQTGGTGELFF
>-|TRBJ1-2|TRBV9|-
TGTGCCAGCAGCGTAGATCCGTACGAAACGGGCTATGGCTACACCTTC
CASSVDPYETGYGYTF
>-|TRBJ1-1|TRBV12-3/TRBV12-4|-
TGTGCCAGCAGTTTCGGGGGCTTCGGACAGCTGAACACTGAAGCTTTCTTT
CASSFGGFGQLNTEAFF
>many|TRBJ1-1|TRBV7-9|-
TGTGCCAGCAGTTTACCCGGGGGCACTGAAGCTTTCTTT
CASSLPGGTEAFF
>-|TRBJ2-1|TRBV7-8|-
TGTACCAGCAGCTTATGGGGGGGCAAAGTCAATGAGCAGTTCTTC
CTSSLWGGKVNEQFF
>-|TRBJ2-4|TRBV6-5|-
TGTGCCAGCAGTTACTCCTCACCGGTGTCTGGAGACGTTCAGTACTTC
CASSYSSPVSGDVQYF
>many|TRBJ1-2|TRBV5-6|TRBD1
TGTGCCAGCAGCTTGAGGGACAGTCCCTATGGCTACACCTTC
CASSLRDSPYGYTF
>-|TRBJ2-3|TRBV9|TRBD2
TGTGCCAGCAGCGGACTAGCGGGGGGGGATGCGCAGTATTTT
CASSGLAGGDAQYF
>few|TRBJ2-1|TRBV20-1|TRBD2
TGCAGTGCTAGAGCTAGCGGCGGATCCTACAATGAGCAGTTCTTC
CSARASGGSYNEQFF
>-|TRBJ2-7|TRBV29-1|-
TGCAGCGTGAGGAGCGAGCAGGGCGAGCAGTACTTC
CSVRSEQGEQYF
>few|TRBJ1-1|TRBV28|-
TGTGCCAGCAGTTCCACGCGGTGGGGGAGAATGAACACTGAAGCTTTCTTT
CASSSTRWGRMNTEAFF
>-|TRBJ1-1|TRBV6-5|-
TGTGCCAGCAGTTACTCGGGGGCAGGGAGGGACACTGAAGCTTTCTTT
CASSYSGAGRDTEAFF
>-|TRBJ1-2|TRBV28|-
TGTGCCAGCAGTCTCTCGGCGTGGGGAAATGGCTACACCTTC
CASSLSAWGNGYTF
>-|TRBJ1-4|TRBV18|-
TGTGCCAGCTCACCGATACAGGCGGCAACTAATGAAAAACTGTTTTTT
CASSPIQAATNEKLFF
>-|TRBJ1-2|TRBV12-3/TRBV12-4|-
TGTGCCAGCAGTTTTCTTTCGGCAGCCTTCTATGGCTACACCTTC
CASSFLSAAFYGYTF
>-|TRBJ2-3|TRBV13|TRBD1
TGTGCCTGCAGCTTCATCGGACAGGGGGCGACCGATACGCAGTATTTT
CACSFIGQGATDTQYF
>few|TRBJ2-3|TRBV9|TRBD2
TGTGCCAGCAGCACCCGGACTAGCGGGGGGACTAGCACAGATACGCAGTATTTT
CASSTRTSGGTSTDTQYF
>-|TRBJ1-6|TRBV7-2|-
TGTGCCAGCAAAACCATTCGGACAGATAATTCACCCCTCCACTTT
CASKTIRTDNSPLHF
>few|TRBJ2-5|TRBV7-9|TRBD2
TGTGCCAGCACTATCCTGTTGGCGGGGGACTTCCAAGAGACCCAGTACTTC
CASTILLAGDFQETQYF
>few|TRBJ1-1|TRBV6-4|-
TGTGCCAGCAGGGCGGACGGGAACACTGAAGCTTTCTTT
CASRADGNTEAFF
>-|TRBJ2-3|TRBV19|-
TGTGCCAGTAGTATAGACGCCTCCGCCACAGATACGCAGTATTTT
CASSIDASATDTQYF
>-|TRBJ1-2|TRBV6-2/TRBV6-3|-
TGTGCCAGCGCTAACGGGGGACATAGTGGCTACACCTTC
CASANGGHSGYTF
>few|TRBJ2-7|TRBV9|TRBD2
TGTGCCAGCAGCGCAGCGGGAACCCAAGACTACGAGCAGTACTTC
CASSAAGTQDYEQYF
>-|TRBJ1-2|TRBV27|TRBD1
TGTGCCAGCAATAGGAACGGGGAACAGGGGAGCTATGGCTACACCTTC
CASNRNGEQGSYGYTF
>few|TRBJ2-7|TRBV4-1|-
TGCGCCAGCAGCCAAGAATCCGGGACACCATCCTACGAGCAGTACTTC
CASSQESGTPSYEQYF
>-|TRBJ2-2|TRBV7-2|-
TGTGCCAGCAGCTTATCTGGTGGTCAGGAGGAGCTGTTTTTT
CASSLSGGQEELFF
>few|TRBJ2-3|TRBV7-9|TRBD1
TGTGCCGGCCGACCGGGACAGGCGACAGATACGCAGTATTTT
CAGRPGQATDTQYF
>few|TRBJ1-4|TRBV4-3|-
TGCGCCAGCAGCCAAGATTTAGAACAGGGAGGCGAAAAACTGTTTTTT
CASSQDLEQGGEKLFF
>few|TRBJ1-5|TRBV20-1|-
TGCAGTGCCACAGGGCTCCGTCAGCCCCAGCATTTT
CSATGLRQPQHF
>-|TRBJ2-1|TRBV5-1|TRBD1
TGCGCCAGCAGCTCCCTAGGGGACAGCGACTACAATGAGCAGTTCTTC
CASSSLGDSDYNEQFF
>-|TRBJ2-2|TRBV6-6|TRBD1
TGTGCCAGCAGCCCCCTCCTCGGGACAGGGGGGACCGGGGAGCTGTTTTTT
CASSPLLGTGGTGELFF
>-|TRBJ1-5|TRBV20-1|-
TGCAGTGCTAGTTGGAGAACAGGAGGGGGTAGGGATAGCAATCAGCCCCAGCATTTT
CSASWRTGGGRDSNQPQHF
>few|TRBJ2-3|TRBV27|TRBD2
TGTGCCAGCAGTCGACGCGGACTAGCGGGCGCAGATACGCAGTATTTT
CASSRRGLAGADTQYF
>-|TRBJ1-2|TRBV5-1|TRBD1
TGCGCCAGCAGCTTGGGACAGGGGCTATTCTATGGCTACACCTTC
CASSLGQGLFYGYTF
>few|TRBJ2-1|TRBV20-1|-
TGCAGTGCGGGGAGCTCCTACAATGAGCAGTTCTTC
CSAGSSYNEQFF
>few|TRBJ1-2|TRBV27|TRBD1
TGTGCCAGCAGTTTCATAGGGGGCGCAGAGGGGAACTATGGCTACACCTTC
CASSFIGGAEGNYGYTF